These 2 T cell receptor beta chains share one sample of origin, sequenced in a study of CD8 T cells in ankylosing spondylitis. TCRdb reprocessed the 5' RACE reads via MiXCR and lists one record per CDR3 protein. The sample has hundreds of thousands of distinct CDR3 sequences, 20% to 25% seen once. The sequencing input was blood, either unsorted or a sorted T cell fraction (not recorded which). Receptors were obtained from a male donor with ankylosing spondylitis or in good health (not recorded which).

This clonotype was detected a few times. The V call is TRBV12-3 or TRBV12-4, the J call TRBJ2-3, with 7 bases aligning to TRBD2. Trimming took 8 bases from V and 11 from J; bases not matched to a gene: 7. The length of the CDR3 is 11 residues. CDR3 coding DNA: TGTGCCAGCGCTGGGGGGGTATGGCAGTATTTT. It encodes CASAGGVWQYF.

The V gene is TRBV20-1, the J gene TRBJ2-7, with a weak D call TRBD1 (6 bases). This CDR3 is built from 15 residues. Germline loops: CDR1 DFQATT, CDR2 SNEGSKA (reference sequence). V shed 0 bases and J shed 5 bases, with 17 bases lying between them. The CDR3 DNA reads TGCAGTGCTAGAGATTTGGGACAAATTACTAACGAGCAGTACTTC. Its translation: CSARDLGQITNEQYF.